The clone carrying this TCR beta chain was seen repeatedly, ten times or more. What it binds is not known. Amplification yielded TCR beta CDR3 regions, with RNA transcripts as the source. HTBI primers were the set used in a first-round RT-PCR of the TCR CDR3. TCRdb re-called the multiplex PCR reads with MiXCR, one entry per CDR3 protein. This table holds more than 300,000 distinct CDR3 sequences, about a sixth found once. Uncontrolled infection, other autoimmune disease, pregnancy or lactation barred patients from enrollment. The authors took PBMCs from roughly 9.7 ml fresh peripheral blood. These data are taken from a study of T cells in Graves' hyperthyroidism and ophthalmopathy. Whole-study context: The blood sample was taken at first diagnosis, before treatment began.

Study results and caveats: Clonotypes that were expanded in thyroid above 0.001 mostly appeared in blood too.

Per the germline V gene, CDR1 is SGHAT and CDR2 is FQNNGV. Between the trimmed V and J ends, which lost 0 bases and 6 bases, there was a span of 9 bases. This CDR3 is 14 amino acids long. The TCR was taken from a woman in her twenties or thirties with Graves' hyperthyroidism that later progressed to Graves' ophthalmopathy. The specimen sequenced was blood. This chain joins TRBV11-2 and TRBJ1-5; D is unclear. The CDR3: CASSLDPGTQPQHF. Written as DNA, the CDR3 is TGTGCCAGCAGCTTAGATCCGGGAACTCAGCCCCAGCATTTT.